These 24 T cell receptor beta chains share one sample of origin, sequenced in a study of low-dose radiotherapy and immunotherapy resistance in tumors. Time point defined: before trial treatment. With TRAV- and TRBV-specific primers, first-strand cDNA was made, covering the alpha and beta chains. TCR amplification ran roughly 20 PCR cycles using constant-region and V-primer adapter primers. Via MiXCR, TCRdb re-called the reads, giving one row per CDR3 protein. This table has some 57,000 distinct CDR3 sequences, around 25% appearing once. The material was PBMCs, obtained before treatment. All receptors come from a male donor with prostate cancer.

This clonotype was detected ten times or more. The genes are TRBV18 and TRBJ2-1, with TRBD2 matching over 7 bases. CDR1 and CDR2 (germline): KGHSH, LQKENI. The trim removed 6 bases at V and 0 bases at J, leaving 20 bases unmatched. This CDR3 spans 20 amino acids. CDR3 sequence: CASSNTPTLVGRSSYNEQFF. The CDR3 nucleotides are TGTGCCAGCTCGAATACTCCCACTCTGGTCGGGAGGAGCTCCTACAATGAGCAGTTCTTC.

There are many counts of this clonotype. The chain is built from TRBV5-5 and TRBJ2-5; D is uncertain. The CDR3 is made up of 13 amino acids. Germline loops: CDR1 SGHKS, CDR2 YYEKEE (reference sequence). V was shortened by 2 bases and J by 6 bases, with 11 bases between the two germline ends. CDR3: CASSFSGEKTQYF. As DNA, the CDR3 is TGTGCCAGCAGCTTCTCAGGTGAGAAGACCCAGTACTTC.

This clonotype has a count of ten or more. This CDR3 reads CASRGVSGRWDTQYF. The DNA of the CDR3 is TGCGCCAGCCGAGGCGTTAGCGGGAGATGGGATACGCAGTATTTT. V usage is TRBV5-1 and J usage is TRBJ2-3; 9 bases are a match to TRBD2. The CDR3 is 15 residues long. J gave up 6 bases and V 7 bases, and 12 bases lay outside the gene matches. CDR1 and CDR2 (germline): SGHRS, YFSETQ.

This clonotype has a count of ten or more. The gene calls are TRBV7-9 and TRBJ2-7, with 9 nucleotides matching TRBD1. Per the germline V gene, CDR1 is SEHNR and CDR2 is FQNEAQ (reference sequence). This CDR3 comprises 14 residues. V was clipped by 1 base and J by 6 bases; unmatched bases: 4. CDR3 protein: CASSLVRTGAEQYF. DNA for the CDR3: TGTGCCAGCAGCTTAGTCAGGACAGGGGCCGAGCAGTACTTC.

This clonotype has ten or more counts. V gene TRBV4-1 combines with J gene TRBJ2-5, with TRBD2 matching over 7 bases. Germline assignment: CDR1 MGHRA and CDR2 YSYEKL. Unmatched junction bases numbered 9, after V lost 1 base and J lost 4 bases. CDR3 length equals 16 residues. The CDR3 bases are TGCGCCAGCAGCCAAGCTGGACTAGTCGGCCTAGAGACCCAGTACTTC. Its protein is CASSQAGLVGLETQYF.

Ten or more counts support this clonotype. The V gene is TRBV7-6, the J gene TRBJ1-4; no definite D call. CDR1 and CDR2 (germline): SGHVS, FNYEAQ. The CDR3 runs 13 residues. The V gene lost 1 base and the J gene lost 5 bases, with 5 bases spanning the gap. DNA of the CDR3: TGTGCCAGCAGCTTAGGGCCCAATGAAAAACTGTTTTTT. It encodes CASSLGPNEKLFF.

This clonotype was counted many times. The chain joins TRBV4-1 to TRBJ2-1; D not certain. In germline, CDR1 is MGHRA, CDR2 YSYEKL. The CDR3 is 12 residues long. The V end was cut by 3 bases, the J end by 12 bases, with 12 bases between. CDR3 sequence reads: CASSQDPARQFF. DNA of the CDR3: TGCGCCAGCAGCCAGGATCCAGCGAGGCAGTTCTTC.

This clonotype has a count of ten or more. This chain uses TRBV7-6 with TRBJ1-2, with a tentative D call TRBD1 (6 bases). The V end was cut by 5 bases, the J end by 8 bases, with 15 bases between. Per the germline V gene, CDR1 is SGHVS and CDR2 is FNYEAQ. This CDR3 region has 13 residues. The CDR3 DNA follows: TGTGCCAGCAGCACCACAGGGCATGAAGGCTACACCTTC. Its protein is CASSTTGHEGYTF.

This clonotype has ten or more counts. The CDR3 spells CSAELDKGLYEQYF. CDR3 DNA: TGCAGTGCAGAACTGGACAAGGGGCTCTACGAGCAGTACTTC. This sequence joins TRBV20-1 and TRBJ2-7; tentatively, D is TRBD1 (5 bases). The CDR3 consists of 14 residues. Germline CDR1 reads DFQATT; CDR2 reads SNEGSKA (reference sequence). The V gene lost 6 bases and the J gene lost 3 bases, with 18 bases spanning the gap.

This clonotype appeared many times. The chain recombines TRBV5-1 with TRBJ2-5, with unresolved D. The CDR3 contains 13 residues. Between the trimmed V and J ends, which lost 2 bases and 6 bases, there was a span of 11 bases. The germline CDR1 and CDR2 sequences are SGHRS and YFSETQ. As DNA, the CDR3 is TGCGCCAGCAGCTTTGAGGCAGGCAAGACCCAGTACTTC. The encoded protein is CASSFEAGKTQYF.

The chain uses TRBV28 and TRBJ1-1; no definite D call. Germline V gene sequence: CDR1 MDHEN, CDR2 SYDVKM. The CDR3 is made up of 15 amino acids. Trimming removed 2 bases from V and 0 bases from J, with 10 bases in between. CDR3 bases: TGTGCCAGCAGTTTAGATGGCGGGGTGAACACTGAAGCTTTCTTT. This translates into CASSLDGGVNTEAFF. The full variable domain, completed using reference TRBV28 and TRBJ1-1, is DVKVTQSSRYLVKRTGEKVFLECVQDMDHENMFWYRQDPGLGLRLIYFSYDVKMKEKGDIPEGYSVSREKKERFSLILESASTNQTSMYLCASSLDGGVNTEAFFGQGTRLTVV.

Of note for this clonotype: Only one base separates this from a far larger clonotype, so it likely reflects a read error. This chain joins TRBV6-4 and TRBJ2-7; D is possibly TRBD1 (6 bases). The CDR3 totals 15 residues. CDR1 is MRHNA and CDR2 is SNTAGT in the germline V gene. The DNA of the CDR3 is TGTGCCAGCAGTGACTCCGGCGCAGGGGCCTATGAGCAGTACTTC. Its translation: CASSDSGAGAYEQYF.

This clonotype was counted ten times or more. The chain is built from TRBV21-1 and TRBJ2-2; TRBD1 is the table's D call, not checked against the DNA. TRBV21-1 has pseudogene status. This CDR3 contains 14 residues. Written as DNA, the CDR3 is TGTGCCGGTGAGAGGGGGGGTAACACCGGGGAGCTGTTTTTT. This translates into CAGERGGNTGELFF.

This clonotype was picked up many times. The rearrangement links TRBV6-2 or TRBV6-3 to TRBJ1-1, with 10 bases identical to TRBD1. V shed 7 bases, J shed 8 bases, and the junction held 4 bases outside the gene matches. CDR3 size: 12 residues. Germline CDR1 reads MNHEY; CDR2 reads SVGEGT. The CDR3 DNA sequence: TGTGCCAGCAAGACAGGGGGCGACGAAGCTTTCTTT. Its protein product is CASKTGGDEAFF.

The sample holds many counts of this clonotype. The V call is TRBV30, the J call TRBJ2-7; D ambiguous. This CDR3 has 15 residues. Per germline, CDR1 GTSNPN and CDR2 SVGIG (reference sequence). The ends were cut back, 0 bases at V and 3 bases at J, with 15 bases in the middle. This chain's CDR3 is CAWSVRSIGIYEQYF. CDR3 DNA: TGTGCCTGGAGTGTACGATCCATCGGTATCTACGAGCAGTACTTC.

This rearrangement joins TRBV11-1 to TRBJ2-3; D is unclear. Germline loops: CDR1 SGHAT, CDR2 FQDESV (reference sequence). Trimming stripped 7 bases from V and 4 bases from J, with 9 bases between. The length of the CDR3 is 12 residues. DNA for the CDR3: TGTGCCAGCACCTCGGTAGCAGATACGCAGTATTTT. It encodes CASTSVADTQYF.

As for this clonotype: One junction end disagrees with the germline gene, perhaps due to a read error. The chain joins TRBV5-1 to TRBJ2-7; the match to TRBD1 covers 10 bases. The germline V gene encodes CDR1 SGHRS and CDR2 YFSETQ. The CDR3 is 15 amino acids. The CDR3 DNA reads TGTGCCAGCAGCTTGGGGACAGGGGACCGCTACGAGCAGTACTTC. Amino acids: CASSLGTGDRYEQYF. Full variable domain (missing parts from reference TRBV5-1 and TRBJ2-7): KAGVTQTPRYLIKTRGQQVTLSCSPISGHRSVSWYQQTPGQGLQFLFEYFSETQRNKGNFPGRFSGRQFSNSRSEMNVSTLELGDSALYLCASSLGTGDRYEQYFGPGTRLTVT.

The genes are TRBV5-1 and TRBJ2-7; D gene uncertain. CDR1 is SGHRS, CDR2 YFSETQ, per germline. With 0 bases removed from V and 3 bases from J, the gap between germline ends came to 7 bases. CDR3 length equals 13 residues. CDR3 protein: CASSLAQYYEQYF. The CDR3 coding sequence is TGCGCCAGCAGCTTGGCCCAGTACTACGAGCAGTACTTC.

The sample holds many counts of this clonotype. The V call is TRBV18, the J call TRBJ2-6; the D is unclear. CDR3 length: 14 residues. CDR1 and CDR2 (germline): KGHSH, LQKENI. Trimming shortened V by 2 bases and J by 4 bases, and 6 bases separated the two germline ends. In DNA form, the CDR3 reads TGTGCCAGCTCACCAGGTTCCGGGGCCAACGTCCTGACTTTC. The encoded protein is CASSPGSGANVLTF.

This clonotype was seen a handful of times. V usage is TRBV6-2 or TRBV6-3 and J usage is TRBJ2-7; D may be TRBD2 (6 bases). The CDR3 is 15 residues long. CDR1 and CDR2 from the germline V gene are MNHEY and SVGEGT. V was shortened by 2 bases and J by 3 bases, with 14 bases between the two germline ends. CDR3: CASSYGRLVSYEQYF. CDR3 coding DNA: TGTGCCAGCAGTTACGGGCGACTAGTCAGCTACGAGCAGTACTTC.

Many counts were recorded for this clonotype. The V and J genes are TRBV20-1 and TRBJ2-3; D call uncertain. Germline V gene sequence: CDR1 DFQATT, CDR2 SNEGSKA (reference sequence). The CDR3 contains 13 residues. Deletions cut 6 bases from V and 7 bases from J, with 17 bases between. The CDR3 sequence: CSARWSILNTQYF. CDR3 DNA sequence: TGCAGTGCCCGGTGGAGTATCCTTAATACGCAGTATTTT.

This clonotype was recorded many times. The chain is built from TRBV12-3 or TRBV12-4 and TRBJ2-7; 11 positions agree with TRBD1. After removal of 6 bases from V and 6 bases from J, the junction contained 13 bases not matched to a gene. The CDR3 has 16 residues. The DNA of the CDR3 is TGTGCCAGCAGCTCCCCCGGACAGGGGGCAAGAGGCGAGCAGTACTTC. Its protein product is CASSSPGQGARGEQYF.

The CDR3 region is CSVGQINEQFF. CDR3 sequence (DNA): TGCAGCGTTGGCCAGATCAATGAGCAGTTCTTC. J is TRBJ2-1 and V is TRBV29-1; no definite D call. The CDR3 runs 11 residues. V lost 4 bases, J lost 6 bases, and 7 bases lay in between. CDR1 and CDR2 (germline): SQVTM, ANQGSEA.

There are many counts of this clonotype. This rearrangement joins TRBV9 to TRBJ1-1, with D unclear. The CDR3 length is 14 residues. V lost 0 bases and J 1 base, leaving 7 bases between the germline ends. Germline assignment: CDR1 SGDLS and CDR2 YYNGEE. The CDR3, as DNA: TGTGCCAGCAGCGTAGGTCCGGAGAACACTGAAGCTTTCTTT. It is translated as CASSVGPENTEAFF.